The rows below give T cell receptor beta chains drawn from one sample of a study of cytomegalovirus exposure and HLA in healthy donors. Here immunoSEQ multiplex PCR was the method, and the copy in TCRdb shows in-frame clones only, minus some. The table lists tens of thousands of clones, 90% to 96% of them singletons. Material for sequencing was PBMCs. The receptor set was obtained from a man between 18 and 35 years old in good health and CMV-seropositive. The CDR3 runs from the conserved cysteine through the conserved F or W. Fields, in order: V gene, J gene, CDR3 protein.

>TRBV27|TRBJ1-1
CASRLKVWDRGTEAFF
>TRBV2|TRBJ1-1
CASSFDREEAFF
>TRBV6-5|TRBJ1-5
CASSSTRQGQNQPQHF
>TRBV2|TRBJ2-3
CASRRTGGIDTQYF
>TRBV28|TRBJ1-5
CASSLGSLPGNQPQHF
>TRBV27|TRBJ2-5
CASSGLAGEGFPQETQYF
>TRBV14|TRBJ2-2
CASSQGWETSGRIGELFF
>TRBV12-5|TRBJ2-1
CATSLAGGQDEQFF
>TRBV21-1|TRBJ2-7
CAIRRTSGAYEQYF
>TRBV13|TRBJ2-7
CASRKTGFSYEQYF
>TRBV5-1|TRBJ2-3
CASSSQRSRLDTQYF
>TRBV9|TRBJ2-7
CASSVRGGYEQYF
>TRBV6-4|TRBJ2-3
CASALAGGGQDTQYF
>TRBV18|TRBJ1-1
CASSPRTGDAFF
>TRBV9|TRBJ2-1
CASSVTTGGYNEQFF
>TRBV6-5|TRBJ1-2
CASGPDRANYGYTF
>TRBV9|TRBJ1-2
CASSLLWWAGEINYGYTF
>TRBV9|TRBJ2-6
CASSLMGTHSGANVLTF
>TRBV10-3|TRBJ1-2
CAISDPGQQLYGYTF
>TRBV5-1|TRBJ1-1
CASSFGQAPGYTEAFF
>TRBV4-1|TRBJ2-1
CASSQDRTLNEQFF
>TRBV30|TRBJ1-1
CAWRTGRDTEAFF